This paragraph reports one T cell receptor (beta chain). V trimming: 5 bases; J trimming: 4 bases; junction bases outside the gene matches: 9. The germline gives CDR1 MGHDK, CDR2 SYGVNS. The length of the CDR3 is 16 residues. This record comes from a study of blood T cell repertoires in COVID-19. About the research overall: The United States, Italy and Spain were the sources of the acute and convalescent COVID-19 samples.

Sequencing used immunoSEQ multiplex PCR; TCRdb keeps in-frame clones, though not all of them. The data contain around 190,000 clones, approximately 90% of them seen just once; the ten biggest clones take up roughly 19%. The TCR sequence derives from a man over 45 with COVID-19, enrolled during active disease. This chain connects TRBV25-1 to TRBJ1-3; the match to TRBD1 covers 9 bases. The sample taken for sequencing was peripheral blood. As DNA, the CDR3 is TGTGCCAGCAGTTTAACCGGGACAGGGTTCGGAAACACCATATATTTT. Translated, it gives CASSLTGTGFGNTIYF.